The rows below give T cell receptor beta chains drawn from one sample of a study of blood T cell repertoires in COVID-19. Assay: immunoSEQ multiplex PCR; the TCRdb copy retains only in-frame clones and omits some. The data show approximately 180,000 clones, 70% to 90% seen once. The specimen sequenced was peripheral blood. These receptors all stem from a human donor with active or convalescent COVID-19. The donor label of this sample is uncertain. CDR3s include the opening cysteine and the closing phenylalanine or tryptophan. Each record gives: V gene, clone size, CDR3 length, J gene, D gene, CDR3 DNA, CDR3 protein. The D gene is left open where the match is weak. Not all rows give a size; the values are once, few, many and, for expanded clones, a class.

v_gene: TRBV5-8; abundance: few; len: 13; j_gene: TRBJ2-3; d_gene: TRBD2; CDR3nt: TGTGCCAGCAGCCTGGGGGACTACGATACGCAGTATTTT; CDR3aa: CASSLGDYDTQYF
v_gene: TRBV6-6; abundance: .; len: 15; j_gene: TRBJ1-5; d_gene: .; CDR3nt: TGTGCCAGCAAGATAGGGTTCGAGAGGGATCAGCCCCAGCATTTT; CDR3aa: CASKIGFERDQPQHF
v_gene: TRBV5-4; abundance: .; len: 15; j_gene: TRBJ2-7; d_gene: .; CDR3nt: TGTGCCAGCAGCTTGGCCGGGAGAAAAGTCTACGAGCAGTACTTC; CDR3aa: CASSLAGRKVYEQYF
v_gene: TRBV19; abundance: .; len: 14; j_gene: TRBJ1-6; d_gene: TRBD1; CDR3nt: TGTGCCAGTAGTATGAGGGACAGGAACTCACCCCTCCACTTT; CDR3aa: CASSMRDRNSPLHF
v_gene: TRBV21-1; abundance: .; len: 12; j_gene: TRBJ2-5; d_gene: .; CDR3nt: TGTGCCAGCATAAGGGGGCTGGAGACCCAGTACTTC; CDR3aa: CASIRGLETQYF
v_gene: TRBV10-3; abundance: .; len: 16; j_gene: TRBJ2-3; d_gene: .; CDR3nt: TGTGCCATCAGTGGGGCCCAGAGCGGACTCACAGATACGCAGTATTTT; CDR3aa: CAISGAQSGLTDTQYF
v_gene: TRBV11-2; abundance: .; len: 17; j_gene: TRBJ2-2; d_gene: TRBD1; CDR3nt: TGTGCCAGCAGCAGAAGGACAGGGGGCGTTACAACCGGGGAGCTGTTTTTT; CDR3aa: CASSRRTGGVTTGELFF
v_gene: TRBV30; abundance: few; len: 15; j_gene: TRBJ2-7; d_gene: TRBD2; CDR3nt: TGTGCCTGGAGTGTGGGACTAGAAATCTCGTTGGAGCAGTACTTC; CDR3aa: CAWSVGLEISLEQYF
v_gene: TRBV7-2; abundance: once; len: 14; j_gene: TRBJ2-3; d_gene: TRBD2; CDR3nt: TGTGCCAGCAGCTTAAGCGGGAGCCGCGATACGCAGTATTTT; CDR3aa: CASSLSGSRDTQYF
v_gene: TRBV5-6; abundance: .; len: 11; j_gene: TRBJ2-1; d_gene: .; CDR3nt: TGTGCCAGCAGCTTCCAAAATGAGCAGTTCTTC; CDR3aa: CASSFQNEQFF
v_gene: TRBV6-5; abundance: .; len: 15; j_gene: TRBJ1-5; d_gene: .; CDR3nt: TGTGCCAGCATTCTGGACAGTTATAGCAATCAGCCCCAGCATTTT; CDR3aa: CASILDSYSNQPQHF
v_gene: TRBV28; abundance: .; len: 14; j_gene: TRBJ1-1; d_gene: .; CDR3nt: TGTGCCAGCAGCTCCTTTCAGGTGAACACTGAAGCTTTCTTT; CDR3aa: CASSSFQVNTEAFF
v_gene: TRBV5-4; abundance: .; len: 16; j_gene: TRBJ2-1; d_gene: TRBD2; CDR3nt: TGTGCCAGCAGCCCGGGGGGACTAGCGGGGATCAATGAGCAGTTCTTC; CDR3aa: CASSPGGLAGINEQFF
v_gene: TRBV7-9; abundance: few; len: 13; j_gene: TRBJ1-5; d_gene: .; CDR3nt: TGTGCCAGCAGCTTAACAGGCGTCCAGCCCCAGCATTTT; CDR3aa: CASSLTGVQPQHF
v_gene: TRBV4-1; abundance: .; len: 16; j_gene: TRBJ2-1; d_gene: .; CDR3nt: TGCGCCAGCAGCCAATATTACGGGAGCTCCTACAATGAGCAGTTCTTC; CDR3aa: CASSQYYGSSYNEQFF